One and the same sample provided the 22 T cell receptor beta chains below, sequenced in a study of blood T cell repertoires in COVID-19. The repertoire was sequenced with immunoSEQ multiplex PCR; TCRdb's copy has only in-frame clones and lacks some. The data hold some 430,000 clones, with about 90% observed a single time. The sample was PBMCs or T cells enriched from blood (not recorded which). These receptors all stem from a man between 18 and 29 years old who had recovered from COVID-19.

This chain links TRBV30 with TRBJ2-2; 7 bases fit TRBD2. The CDR3 spans 13 residues. Losses at the gene ends were 5 bases for V and 4 bases for J; bases not matched to a gene: 4. The germline gives CDR1 GTSNPN, CDR2 SVGIG (reference sequence). CDR3 nucleotides: TGTGCCTGGGCGCGGGGGAGCACCGGGGAGCTGTTTTTT. Translating gives CAWARGSTGELFF.

The chain uses TRBV2 and TRBJ2-3; D is uncertain. Between the trimmed V and J ends, which lost 2 bases and 2 bases, there was a span of 11 bases. The CDR3 is 15 residues long. The germline CDR1 and CDR2 sequences are SNHLY and FYNNEI. The CDR3 spells CASSEPSPTTDTQYF. The CDR3 DNA reads as TGTGCCAGCAGTGAACCGAGCCCCACCACAGATACGCAGTATTTT. Combining the CDR3 with reference TRBV2 and TRBJ2-3 gives the whole variable domain EPEVTQTPSHQVTQMGQEVILRCVPISNHLYFYWYRQILGQKVEFLVSFYNNEISEKSEIFDDQFSVERPDGSNFTLKIRSTKLEDSAMYFCASSEPSPTTDTQYFGPGTRLTVL.

This chain connects TRBV13 to TRBJ1-5, with a tentative D call TRBD1 (6 bases). The germline gives CDR1 PRHDT, CDR2 FYEKMQ (reference sequence). The V and J ends lost 4 bases and 7 bases respectively, with 11 bases between them. The CDR3 runs to 13 residues. The CDR3 sequence: CASSSLGQQPQHF. DNA for the CDR3: TGTGCCAGCAGCTCTCTAGGACAGCAGCCCCAGCATTTT.

CDR3 sequence reads: CASSPLPATGGKGELFF. The CDR3 nucleotides are TGTGCCAGCTCACCACTCCCCGCGACAGGGGGCAAAGGGGAGCTGTTTTTT. The chain couples TRBV18 to TRBJ2-2; 10 bases match TRBD1. Trimming at V came to 1 base and at J to 8 bases, leaving 10 bases not matched to a gene. The CDR3 has 17 amino acids. Germline V lookup: CDR1 KGHSH, CDR2 LQKENI. Full variable domain (remainder filled in from reference TRBV18 and TRBJ2-2): NAGVMQNPRHLVRRRGQEARLRCSPMKGHSHVYWYRQLPEEGLKFMVYLQKENIIDESGMPKERFSAEFPKEGPSILRIQQVVRGDSAAYFCASSPLPATGGKGELFFGEGSRLTVL.

The CDR3 DNA reads as TGTGCCAGCAGCTTAGCGGGGGCGGACGGTGAGCAGTTCTTC. Translated, it gives CASSLAGADGEQFF. The rearrangement links TRBV7-9 to TRBJ2-1; a possible D gene is TRBD1 (6 bases). This CDR3 is built from 14 residues. V was shortened by 0 bases and J by 9 bases, with 12 bases between the two germline ends. Germline CDR1 is SEHNR and CDR2 is FQNEAQ (reference sequence).

V gene TRBV6-5 combines with J gene TRBJ1-2; 7 bases match TRBD1. This CDR3 contains 14 residues. Per the germline V gene, CDR1 is MNHEY and CDR2 is SVGAGI. The V segment lost 7 bases and the J segment 4 bases; nucleotides outside the gene matches: 9. The CDR3: CASTRDRRFYGYTF. Here the CDR3 DNA reads TGTGCCAGCACCCGGGACAGAAGATTCTATGGCTACACCTTC.

About this clone: Other DNA sequences from this sample encode an identical CDR3 as well. The genes are TRBV5-1 and TRBJ1-4; D gene ambiguous. Germline CDR1 SGHRS, CDR2 YFSETQ. The V end lost 1 base, the J end lost 0 bases, and 4 bases lay between the germline ends. The CDR3 loop spans 14 amino acids. The DNA for the CDR3 is TGCGCCAGCAGCTTGACAGCAACTAATGAAAAACTGTTTTTT. Translation gives CASSLTATNEKLFF.

V gene TRBV5-8 combines with J gene TRBJ1-2; D is unclear. Germline V CDR1 and CDR2: SGHTS, YDEGEE. Trimming removed 4 bases at V and 0 bases at J, with 16 bases between. This CDR3 has 16 residues. The CDR3: CASSRAGSKANYGYTF. Here the CDR3 DNA reads TGTGCCAGCAGCCGGGCGGGATCCAAGGCTAACTATGGCTACACCTTC.

The V call is TRBV6-5, the J call TRBJ2-1; the D gene is possibly TRBD2 (5 bases). Per germline, CDR1 MNHEY and CDR2 SVGAGI. V shed 5 bases and J shed 5 bases, with 10 bases lying between them. This CDR3 spans 13 amino acids. CDR3 coding DNA: TGTGCCAGCAGTAAAACAGCGGACAATGAGCAGTTCTTC. This codes for CASSKTADNEQFF.

The genes are TRBV3-1 (or the pseudogene TRBV3-2) and TRBJ2-3; D uncertain. V shed 0 bases and J shed 6 bases, with 16 bases lying between them. The CDR3 is made up of 16 amino acids. Germline CDR1 LGHDT, CDR2 YNNKEL (reference sequence). The CDR3 coding sequence is TGTGCCAGCAGCCAAGATTCGGAAGTTTTCAGGGATACGCAGTATTTT. Amino acids: CASSQDSEVFRDTQYF.

Written as DNA, the CDR3 is TGCGCCAGCAGCTTGGCTACAGGGGCAGATACGCAGTATTTT. It yields the protein CASSLATGADTQYF. The V gene is TRBV5-1, the J gene TRBJ2-3; 7 bases are shared with TRBD1. The CDR3 has 14 amino acids. Germline lookup yields CDR1 SGHRS and CDR2 YFSETQ. J was trimmed by 4 bases and V by 0 bases; bases with no gene match: 2.

In its sample, this clone was seen once. This chain links TRBV10-3 with TRBJ1-3; perhaps TRBD1 as D (5 bases). From germline, CDR1 is ENHRY and CDR2 SYGVKD. Trimming stripped 6 bases from V and 0 bases from J, with 9 bases between. CDR3 length equals 14 residues. The CDR3: CAISDSVSGNTIYF. In DNA form, the CDR3 reads TGTGCCATCAGCGACAGCGTCTCTGGAAACACCATATATTTT.

Points on this clone: Additional DNA sequences in this sample encode the identical CDR3. The chain carries TRBV5-4 and TRBJ2-3, with D possibly being TRBD2 (6 bases). V was pared by 0 bases and J by 3 bases, with 11 bases between. The germline V gene has CDR1 SGHNT and CDR2 YYREEE (reference sequence). CDR3 length: 15 amino acids. The CDR3 coding sequence is TGTGCCAGCAGCTTGGCCAGCGGGTTGACAGATACGCAGTATTTT. This sequence encodes CASSLASGLTDTQYF. Full variable domain (outside the CDR3, taken from reference TRBV5-4 and TRBJ2-3): ETGVTQSPTHLIKTRGQQVTLRCSSQSGHNTVSWYQQALGQGPQFIFQYYREEENGRGNFPPRFSGLQFPNYSSELNVNALELDDSALYLCASSLASGLTDTQYFGPGTRLTVL.

The chain carries TRBV6-5 and TRBJ1-6; TRBD1 agrees at 8 bases. CDR1 is MNHEY and CDR2 is SVGAGI in the germline V gene. CDR3 size: 15 residues. Trimming removed 8 bases from V and 0 bases from J; junction bases left unmatched: 3. This CDR3 reads CASGGQDSYNSPLHF. In DNA form, the CDR3 reads TGTGCCAGCGGGGGACAGGACTCCTATAATTCACCCCTCCACTTT.

This chain joins TRBV5-1 and TRBJ2-7, with 8 positions matching TRBD2. Per the germline V gene, CDR1 is SGHRS and CDR2 is YFSETQ. The CDR3 covers 17 residues. V trimming: 3 bases; J trimming: 5 bases; junction bases outside the gene matches: 16. The CDR3 DNA reads TGCGCCAGCAGCTCCCGGGTAGCGGGATTTTCCCTCCACGAGCAGTACTTC. It yields the protein CASSSRVAGFSLHEQYF.

This chain links TRBV6-6 with TRBJ1-2; 9 positions agree with TRBD1. Unmatched junction bases numbered 10, after V lost 4 bases and J lost 7 bases. The germline CDR1 and CDR2 sequences are MNHNY and SVGAGI (reference sequence). The CDR3 has 15 amino acids. This chain's CDR3 is CASSSTDRGISGYTF. CDR3 nucleotide sequence: TGTGCCAGCAGTTCCACCGACAGGGGGATAAGTGGCTACACCTTC.

The chain carries TRBV25-1 and TRBJ2-7; TRBD1 might be the D (6 bases). Germline V gene data show CDR1 as MGHDK and CDR2 as SYGVNS. The CDR3 consists of 17 residues. Trimming stripped 3 bases from V and 1 base from J, with 19 bases between. Written as DNA, the CDR3 is TGTGCCAGCAGTGAGGCTCAGGGGACCAAAGTTTCCTACGAGCAGTACTTC. Protein product: CASSEAQGTKVSYEQYF.

The chain combines TRBV4-1 with TRBJ1-1; tentatively, D is TRBD1 (5 bases). The V gene lost 4 bases and the J gene lost 4 bases, with 10 bases spanning the gap. This CDR3 is 13 amino acids long. From germline, CDR1 is MGHRA and CDR2 YSYEKL. The CDR3 sequence is CASSLHGGTEAFF. Here the CDR3 DNA reads TGCGCCAGCAGCCTTCACGGGGGCACTGAAGCTTTCTTT.

This chain joins TRBV10-2 and TRBJ2-3, with 11 bases fitting TRBD2. This CDR3 spans 18 amino acids. CDR1 is WSHSY, CDR2 SAAADI, per germline. With 0 bases clipped from V and 2 bases from J, the junction kept 7 bases outside the gene matches. The CDR3 sequence: CASSESGGTSGPTDTQYF. DNA of the CDR3: TGCGCCAGCAGTGAGTCGGGGGGGACTAGCGGTCCCACAGATACGCAGTATTTT.

This chain connects TRBV27 to TRBJ1-5; the D is unclear. This CDR3 is built from 15 residues. V lost 2 bases and J 5 bases, leaving 13 bases between the germline ends. From germline, CDR1 is MNHEY and CDR2 SMNVEV (reference sequence). For the CDR3, the DNA is TGTGCCAGCAGTTTAAAGTCTGAGGTTGATCAGCCCCAGCATTTT. This codes for CASSLKSEVDQPQHF.

DNA for the CDR3: TGTGCCAGCAGCGTAGCGGGAGGGCCGCGGACCGGGGAGCTGTTTTTT. Translated: CASSVAGGPRTGELFF. This rearrangement joins TRBV9 to TRBJ2-2, with TRBD2 matching 8 bases. CDR3 size: 16 residues. Unmatched junction bases numbered 6, after V lost 0 bases and J lost 5 bases. Germline CDR1 SGDLS, CDR2 YYNGEE.

This clone has only a few counts. The V call is TRBV5-5, the J call TRBJ1-1; 7 bases align to TRBD1. CDR1 and CDR2 from the germline V gene are SGHKS and YYEKEE (reference sequence). This CDR3 comprises 15 residues. After removal of 0 bases from V and 4 bases from J, the junction contained 6 bases not matched to a gene. Here the CDR3 reads CASSLAGGSTTEAFF. The CDR3, as DNA: TGTGCCAGCAGCTTGGCAGGGGGGTCGACCACTGAAGCTTTCTTT.